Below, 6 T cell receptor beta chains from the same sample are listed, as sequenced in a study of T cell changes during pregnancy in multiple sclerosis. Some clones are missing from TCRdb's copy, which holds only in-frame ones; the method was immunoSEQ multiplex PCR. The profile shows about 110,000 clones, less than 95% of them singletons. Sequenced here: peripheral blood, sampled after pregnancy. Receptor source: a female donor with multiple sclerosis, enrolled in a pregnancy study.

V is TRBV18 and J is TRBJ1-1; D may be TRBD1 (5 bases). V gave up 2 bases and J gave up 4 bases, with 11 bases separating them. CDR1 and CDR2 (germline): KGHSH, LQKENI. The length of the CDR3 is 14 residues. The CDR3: CASSPNQQGTEAFF. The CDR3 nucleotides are TGTGCCAGCTCACCAAACCAGCAGGGCACTGAAGCTTTCTTT.

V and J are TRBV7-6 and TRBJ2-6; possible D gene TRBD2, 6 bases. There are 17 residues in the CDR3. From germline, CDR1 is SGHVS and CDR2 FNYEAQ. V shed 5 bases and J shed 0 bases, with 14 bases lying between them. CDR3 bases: TGTGCCAGCAGCCCTGGGGGGAGACTCTCTGGGGCCAACGTCCTGACTTTC. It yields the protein CASSPGGRLSGANVLTF.

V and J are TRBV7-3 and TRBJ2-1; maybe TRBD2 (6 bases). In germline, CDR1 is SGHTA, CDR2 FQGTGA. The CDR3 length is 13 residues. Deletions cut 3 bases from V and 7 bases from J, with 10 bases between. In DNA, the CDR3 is TGTGCCAGCAGCTTTAGCGGTGAGAATGAGCAGTTCTTC. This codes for CASSFSGENEQFF.

The CDR3 DNA follows: TGTGCCAGCAGTGAAGCCAGGGGGCTTGAGACCCAGTACTTC. This gives the protein CASSEARGLETQYF. The chain uses TRBV2 and TRBJ2-5; 8 nucleotides agree with TRBD1. This CDR3 has 14 amino acids. Trimming took 0 bases from V and 5 from J; bases not matched to a gene: 2. Per the germline V gene, CDR1 is SNHLY and CDR2 is FYNNEI.

CDR3 bases: TGTGCCAGCAGCGTCTATCAGGGGAGCAATCAGCCCCAGCATTTT. Encoded protein: CASSVYQGSNQPQHF. The V gene is TRBV7-2, the J gene TRBJ1-5; perhaps TRBD1 as D (6 bases). Trimming cost V 5 bases and J 1 base, with 12 bases left between them. The CDR3 runs to 15 residues. Germline V gives CDR1 SGHTA, CDR2 FQGNSA.

CDR3: CASSSQPQGSQNIQYF. The CDR3 coding sequence is TGTGCCAGCAGCTCCCAACCGCAGGGGTCCCAAAACATTCAGTACTTC. The rearrangement links TRBV7-9 to TRBJ2-4; a possible D gene is TRBD1 (6 bases). The germline V gene has CDR1 SEHNR and CDR2 FQNEAQ (reference sequence). The CDR3 has 16 amino acids. V gave up 4 bases and J gave up 5 bases, with 18 bases separating them.